The sequence of this T cell receptor beta chain was determined in a study of cytomegalovirus exposure and HLA in healthy donors. Overall study: Caucasian-associated ancestry cluster membership applied to 75% to 85% of around 400 genotyped donors. Study-wide points: Previous analysis showed most TCR beta V segments were productive about 87% or about 30% of the time. Later on, analysis showed that most CMV-associated TCR beta chains appeared to be HLA-restricted.

The CDR3 has 14 residues. The germline gives CDR1 SGHTA, CDR2 FQGNSA. V dropped 3 bases and J dropped 0 bases, with 8 bases sitting between them. Primers included in the PCR were 60 Vbeta and 13 Jbeta primers. TCRdb's table, derived via immunoSEQ multiplex PCR, lists solely in-frame clones and lacks some. The sample has approximately 82,000 clones; around two thirds are singletons. About this clone: What it recognizes is unknown.

The J gene is TRBJ1-1, the V gene TRBV7-2; D remains ambiguous. The sample comprised PBMCs. The receptor was derived from a young woman in good health and CMV-seropositive. DNA for the CDR3: TGTGCCAGCAGCTTCTATCTGGTGAACACTGAAGCTTTCTTT. It specifies CASSFYLVNTEAFF. Full variable domain (remainder filled in from reference TRBV7-2 and TRBJ1-1): GAGVSQSPSNKVTEKGKDVELRCDPISGHTALYWYRQSLGQGLEFLIYFQGNSAPDKSGLPSDRFSAERTGGSVSTLTIQRTQQEDSAVYLCASSFYLVNTEAFFGQGTRLTVV.